This T cell receptor (beta chain) was retrieved from a study of blood T cell repertoires in COVID-19. Study summary: From the United States, Italy and Spain came samples of acute and convalescent COVID-19. From T cells, B-cell-depleted T cells, or PBMCs came the material, which was cDNA or gDNA.

Original data processing: Amplification from reference gene primers served as the basis for estimated nucleated cell counts. Measured with immunoSEQ multiplex PCR; TCRdb has only the in-frame clones, and not every one. From that table come the V and J calls and clone size; the DNA was used to work out D and trimming. The repertoire has 180,000 or so clones, around 85% of them found once; the top ten carry 13%. The CDR3 consists of 15 residues. The germline V gene has CDR1 MDHEN and CDR2 SYDVKM. V was pared by 1 base and J by 0 bases, with 8 bases between. The receptor was isolated from a man in his fifties or sixties who had recovered from COVID-19. Sequencing was done on a sample of peripheral blood. The V call is TRBV28, the J call TRBJ2-3; D is possibly TRBD2 (6 bases). The CDR3 DNA reads as TGTGCCAGCAGTTTATTTGGAGGGAGCACAGATACGCAGTATTTT. This codes for CASSLFGGSTDTQYF.